Listed here are 27 T cell receptor beta chains from one sample, sequenced in a study of identical twins. MiXCR, applied by TCRdb to the 5' RACE reads, yields one record per CDR3 protein. The table lists hundreds of thousands of distinct CDR3 sequences, over 9% of them singletons, with about 1.6% in the top ten. These data were likewise used in another study, on yellow fever vaccine responses in identical twins.

Sequencing was done on a sample of PBMCs. These TCRs come from a woman under 30 in good health.

The V and J genes are TRBV12-3 or TRBV12-4 and TRBJ1-1, with 8 positions matching TRBD1. V lost 5 bases and J lost 6; bases outside the gene matches: 11. There are 15 residues in the CDR3. The CDR3 bases are TGTGCCAGCAGTCCCACAGGGGGGCAACACTCTGAAGCTTTCTTT. It specifies CASSPTGGQHSEAFF.

This clonotype was counted a few times. The chain links TRBV4-1 to TRBJ2-5; D possibly uses TRBD1 or TRBD2 (5 bases each). The germline CDR1 and CDR2 sequences are MGHRA and YSYEKL. The CDR3 covers 15 residues. V shed 3 bases and J shed 5 bases, with 16 bases lying between them. The CDR3 DNA is TGCGCCAGCAGCCAGGGCCTGGGGGAGTGGGAGACCCAGTACTTC. Its translation: CASSQGLGEWETQYF.

The V and J genes are TRBV10-2 and TRBJ2-2; TRBD2 matches at 11 bases. The ends lost 3 bases at V and 5 bases at J; junction bases unmatched: 8. This CDR3 contains 17 residues. The germline gives CDR1 WSHSY, CDR2 SAAADI. The CDR3 here is CASSEFVLAGDTGELFF. The CDR3 DNA sequence: TGCGCCAGCAGTGAATTTGTACTAGCGGGAGATACCGGGGAGCTGTTTTTT.

This clonotype has ten or more counts. The rearrangement links TRBV3-1 to TRBJ1-4; D not certain. This CDR3 contains 11 residues. The germline gives CDR1 LGHDT, CDR2 YNNKEL (reference sequence). V was cut by 3 bases and J by 7 bases, with 3 bases left in between. CDR3 sequence: CASSQGEKLFF. The CDR3 DNA follows: TGTGCCAGCAGCCAGGGTGAAAAACTGTTTTTT.

This chain joins TRBV5-1 and TRBJ2-1; 8 bases match TRBD2. After removal of 7 bases from V and 0 bases from J, the junction contained 9 bases not matched to a gene. CDR1 and CDR2 (germline): SGHRS, YFSETQ. This CDR3 spans 16 amino acids. The CDR3: CASGPRTSLSYNEQFF. As DNA, the CDR3 is TGCGCCAGCGGGCCAAGGACTAGCCTCTCCTACAATGAGCAGTTCTTC. Based on the CDR3 plus reference TRBV5-1 and TRBJ2-1, the full variable domain is KAGVTQTPRYLIKTRGQQVTLSCSPISGHRSVSWYQQTPGQGLQFLFEYFSETQRNKGNFPGRFSGRQFSNSRSEMNVSTLELGDSALYLCASGPRTSLSYNEQFFGPGTRLTVL.

This rearrangement joins TRBV5-1 to TRBJ2-5, with D hard to call. This CDR3 region has 15 residues. The germline CDR1 and CDR2 sequences are SGHRS and YFSETQ. V lost 1 base to trimming and J lost 1 base, with 11 bases between them. CDR3 in amino acids: CASSLLAAAQETQYF. CDR3 in DNA: TGCGCCAGCAGCTTGCTGGCGGCAGCCCAAGAGACCCAGTACTTC.

This clonotype was counted a single time. The DNA of the CDR3 is TGTGCCAGCAGTTTTCGGAGGTCCCGGAACGTAGAGACCCAGTACTTC. Protein: CASSFRRSRNVETQYF. V is TRBV28 and J is TRBJ2-5, with a weak D call TRBD2 (5 bases). V dropped 3 bases and J dropped 4 bases, with 18 bases sitting between them. There are 16 residues in the CDR3. CDR1 is MDHEN, CDR2 SYDVKM, per germline.

This clonotype showed up many times. The gene calls are TRBV5-1 and TRBJ2-1; 7 nucleotides line up with TRBD1. The germline V gene has CDR1 SGHRS and CDR2 YFSETQ. Losses at the gene ends were 2 bases for V and 3 bases for J; bases not matched to a gene: 5. This CDR3 contains 15 residues. CDR3: CASSLGQANYNEQFF. The CDR3 DNA reads as TGCGCCAGCAGCTTAGGACAGGCTAACTACAATGAGCAGTTCTTC.

This chain joins TRBV2 and TRBJ1-6; D unresolved. The germline gives CDR1 SNHLY, CDR2 FYNNEI. This CDR3 comprises 14 residues. V dropped 3 bases and J dropped 9 bases, with 12 bases sitting between them. This CDR3 reads CASSDGVQGSPLHF. The CDR3 DNA reads TGTGCCAGCAGTGACGGCGTGCAAGGTTCACCCCTCCACTTT.

V gene TRBV29-1 combines with J gene TRBJ2-1; maybe TRBD2 (5 bases). The CDR3 consists of 13 residues. Germline V gene data show CDR1 as SQVTM and CDR2 as ANQGSEA. CDR3 DNA sequence: TGCAACGCTGGAGGCATCACCCCCAATGAGCAGTTCTTC. It codes for CNAGGITPNEQFF.

The chain has TRBV4-1 and TRBJ2-2; D is unclear. Germline V CDR1 and CDR2: MGHRA, YSYEKL. Trimming removed 2 bases from V and 6 bases from J, with 7 bases in between. This CDR3 region has 13 residues. The CDR3 coding sequence is TGCGCCAGCAGCCAAAGCATCCCCGGGGAGCTGTTTTTT. Translated, it gives CASSQSIPGELFF.

The rearrangement uses TRBV11-2 and TRBJ2-1, with 9 positions matching TRBD1. The CDR3 spans 18 residues. Germline trimming cut 6 bases from V and 0 bases from J; bases unmatched to any gene: 12. Germline V CDR1 and CDR2: SGHAT, FQNNGV. The CDR3 loop reads CASSKQGALLSSYNEQFF. The CDR3 coding sequence is TGTGCCAGCAGTAAACAGGGGGCTCTCTTAAGCTCCTACAATGAGCAGTTCTTC.

This clonotype was counted many times. The chain has TRBV12-3 or TRBV12-4 and TRBJ2-6, with a weak D call TRBD2 (5 bases). CDR3 length: 16 amino acids. Trimming shortened V by 6 bases and J by 2 bases, and 14 bases separated the two germline ends. The CDR3 nucleotides read TGTGCCAGCAGCGATACGGCCGGGACTGGGGCCAACGTCCTGACTTTC. Translating it yields CASSDTAGTGANVLTF.

The gene calls are TRBV12-3 or TRBV12-4 and TRBJ2-5; 11 bases align to TRBD2. The CDR3 is made up of 16 amino acids. Trimming removed 4 bases from V and 5 bases from J; junction bases left unmatched: 9. CDR3 nucleotide sequence: TGTGCCAGCAGTTCTATACTAGCGGGAGATATGGAGACCCAGTACTTC. It codes for CASSSILAGDMETQYF.

In this sample, this clonotype turned up a few times. This chain connects TRBV24-1 to TRBJ2-1; D gene ambiguous. The V end lost 6 bases, the J end lost 7 bases, and 15 bases lay between the germline ends. From germline, CDR1 is KGHDR and CDR2 SFDVKD. This CDR3 is built from 14 residues. The CDR3 reads CATSPGPWANEQFF. DNA for the CDR3: TGTGCCACCAGTCCCGGGCCTTGGGCTAATGAGCAGTTCTTC.

The V and J genes are TRBV20-1 and TRBJ1-5, with D unresolved. The CDR3 has 21 residues. Germline loops: CDR1 DFQATT, CDR2 SNEGSKA (reference sequence). The V and J ends lost 1 base and 0 bases respectively, with 28 bases between them. This chain's CDR3 is CSARVPPRRIDSGYSNQPQHF. CDR3 in DNA: TGCAGTGCTAGAGTGCCACCCCGACGGATAGATTCGGGTTATAGCAATCAGCCCCAGCATTTT.

This clonotype has more than one count but fewer than ten. The chain employs TRBV11-3 and TRBJ2-3; D perhaps matches TRBD2 (5 bases). This CDR3 contains 17 residues. Germline V lookup: CDR1 SGHNT, CDR2 YENEEA. Trimming pared 0 bases from V and 3 bases from J, leaving 16 bases between. The CDR3 region has the DNA TGTGCCAGCAGCTTAGAATCAATCGGGGAAGCGACAGATACGCAGTATTTT. Its translation is CASSLESIGEATDTQYF.

Only a few counts were recorded for this clonotype. V usage is TRBV12-3 or TRBV12-4 and J usage is TRBJ2-7; D tentatively fits TRBD1 or TRBD2 (5 bases each). V was shortened by 5 bases and J by 0 bases, with 14 bases between the two germline ends. The length of the CDR3 is 15 residues. In DNA form, the CDR3 reads TGTGCCAGCAGTACGGGACCGTTCAGCTCCTACGAGCAGTACTTC. Protein: CASSTGPFSSYEQYF.

This clonotype was detected a few times. This chain joins TRBV11-3 and TRBJ2-7; TRBD2 matches at 12 bases. Germline lookup yields CDR1 SGHNT and CDR2 YENEEA. Losses at the gene ends were 4 bases for V and 7 bases for J; bases not matched to a gene: 11. This CDR3 has 16 amino acids. The CDR3 loop reads CASSSPTPSGREEQYF. The DNA for the CDR3 is TGTGCCAGCAGCTCCCCCACCCCTAGCGGGAGGGAGGAGCAGTACTTC.

This clonotype came up a few times. V gene TRBV20-1 combines with J gene TRBJ2-1; D call uncertain. Per the germline V gene, CDR1 is DFQATT and CDR2 is SNEGSKA (reference sequence). Trimming took off 3 bases at V and 10 bases at J, with 10 bases between the two ends. The CDR3 runs 11 residues. The CDR3, as DNA: TGCAGTGCTAGTTTTCGTGGGGAGCAGTTCTTC. It translates to CSASFRGEQFF.

The sample holds many counts of this clonotype. J is TRBJ2-1 and V is TRBV24-1; 10 nucleotides agree with TRBD2. V gave up 3 bases and J gave up 6 bases; unmatched junction bases: 4. The CDR3 has 15 amino acids. Germline lookup yields CDR1 KGHDR and CDR2 SFDVKD. CDR3 coding DNA: TGTGCCACCAGTGATCCAAGGACTAGCGGCAATGAGCAGTTCTTC. Translation: CATSDPRTSGNEQFF.

The chain uses TRBV3-1 and TRBJ2-3; D may correspond to TRBD1 or TRBD2 (5 bases each). With 3 bases removed from V and 4 bases from J, the gap between germline ends came to 8 bases. Germline CDR1 reads LGHDT; CDR2 reads YNNKEL (reference sequence). This CDR3 is 13 amino acids long. CDR3 sequence reads: CASSQRGPDTQYF. Here the CDR3 DNA reads TGTGCCAGCAGCCAGAGGGGACCAGATACGCAGTATTTT.

This clonotype was seen repeatedly, ten times or more. The rearrangement uses TRBV4-1 and TRBJ2-1, with 8 bases matching TRBD1. Germline V gives CDR1 MGHRA, CDR2 YSYEKL. After removal of 0 bases from V and 4 bases from J, the junction contained 2 bases not matched to a gene. The CDR3 has 15 residues. In DNA, the CDR3 is TGCGCCAGCAGCCAAGACGGACAGGGATACAATGAGCAGTTCTTC. Its protein is CASSQDGQGYNEQFF.

This chain uses TRBV5-1 with TRBJ2-5; 8 bases match TRBD2. V lost 0 bases and J lost 3; bases outside the gene matches: 10. This CDR3 contains 17 residues. CDR1 and CDR2 (germline): SGHRS, YFSETQ. This chain's CDR3 is CASSLGIAGTREETQYF. As DNA, the CDR3 is TGCGCCAGCAGCTTGGGGATAGCGGGAACTAGGGAAGAGACCCAGTACTTC.

The table lists this clonotype with a few counts. The V and J genes are TRBV11-2 and TRBJ2-1; TRBD2 agrees at 15 bases. Germline CDR1 is SGHAT and CDR2 is FQNNGV. The V segment lost 6 bases and the J segment 7 bases; nucleotides outside the gene matches: 10. The CDR3 runs to 17 residues. The CDR3 here is CASRTWGTSGRSNEQFF. CDR3 nucleotide sequence: TGTGCCAGCAGGACGTGGGGGACTAGCGGGAGGTCGAATGAGCAGTTCTTC.

This clonotype has more than one count but fewer than ten. In DNA, the CDR3 is TGCGCCAGCAGCCAAGAGTCGGCGGGAGGGCGAGATACGCAGTATTTT. Protein sequence: CASSQESAGGRDTQYF. The V gene is TRBV4-1, the J gene TRBJ2-3; 9 nucleotides match TRBD2. V lost 0 bases and J lost 5; bases outside the gene matches: 6. CDR3 size: 16 residues. Germline assignment: CDR1 MGHRA and CDR2 YSYEKL.

This clonotype was counted a single time. The chain links TRBV10-1 to TRBJ2-5; weak D call: TRBD1 (6 bases). This CDR3 spans 17 amino acids. The germline CDR1 and CDR2 sequences are WNHNN and SYGVQD (reference sequence). V lost 2 bases, J lost 4 bases, and 20 bases lay in between. CDR3 bases: TGCGCCAGCAGTGAGGGGACAAGGGGATTAGTTGGAGAGACCCAGTACTTC. As protein: CASSEGTRGLVGETQYF.